This T cell receptor (beta chain) was identified in a study of blood T cell repertoires in COVID-19. Study background: Collection of acute and convalescent COVID-19 samples took place in the United States, Italy and Spain. In each case, the material was cDNA or gDNA derived from T cells, B-cell-depleted T cells, or PBMCs.

In the study's own analysis: Amplification of reference gene primers was used by the study to estimate nucleated cell counts. Using immunoSEQ multiplex PCR, the repertoire was profiled, and TCRdb retains in-frame clones only, with some absent. That table gives V, J and clone size, and the DNA gave D and trimming. The sample yields about 210,000 clones, around nine tenths seen once. Losses at the gene ends were 7 bases for V and 1 base for J; bases not matched to a gene: 5. Germline CDR1 SQVTM, CDR2 ANQGSEA. The CDR3 runs to 16 residues. The rearrangement joins TRBV29-1 to TRBJ2-2, with 14 bases aligning to TRBD2. Material: peripheral blood. The receptor's source is a man aged 55 to 70 who had recovered from COVID-19. The CDR3 nucleotides read TGCAGCGCCAATGGACTAGCGGGAGGGAACACCGGGGAGCTGTTTTTT. Encoded protein: CSANGLAGGNTGELFF.